What follows is one T cell receptor beta chain and its context. This specimen belongs to a study of blood T cell repertoires in COVID-19. Whole-study context: The samples span acute and convalescent COVID-19 from the United States, Italy and Spain. From T cells, B-cell-depleted T cells, or PBMCs came the material, which was cDNA or gDNA.

Trimming removed 6 bases at V and 5 bases at J, with 10 bases between. The CDR3 is made up of 12 amino acids. Germline V lookup: CDR1 SNHLY, CDR2 FYNNEI. Some clones are missing from TCRdb's copy, which holds only in-frame ones; the method was immunoSEQ multiplex PCR. Here the sample spans about 150,000 clones, approximately 90% being singletons. Sample: PBMCs or T cells enriched from blood (not recorded which). The V gene is TRBV2, the J gene TRBJ2-5; D is possibly TRBD1 (7 bases). This TCR was recovered from a woman in her forties who had been exposed to COVID-19. The CDR3 DNA is TGTGCCAGCAGGCAGGGGGGTGAGACCCAGTACTTC. Residues: CASRQGGETQYF. Together with reference TRBV2 and TRBJ2-5, the CDR3 gives the full variable domain: EPEVTQTPSHQVTQMGQEVILRCVPISNHLYFYWYRQILGQKVEFLVSFYNNEISEKSEIFDDQFSVERPDGSNFTLKIRSTKLEDSAMYFCASRQGGETQYFGPGTRLLVL.